This record looks at one T cell receptor beta chain sequence and its context. Its specificity is not known. This record belongs to a study of shared clonotypes between healthy human individuals. Profiled with immunoSEQ multiplex PCR; TCRdb holds only in-frame clones, not every one. The data hold about 500,000 clones, with about 74% observed a single time. All the donors were Caucasian adults who lived in Nashville, Tennessee. This CDR3 has 14 residues. Germline values: CDR1 MNHEY, CDR2 SMNVEV (reference sequence). The ends were cut back, 4 bases at V and 5 bases at J, with 13 bases in the middle. General study findings and limits: In this cohort, only blood was sampled, and tissue repertoires likely differ.

The chain is built from TRBV27 and TRBJ2-3; D gene uncertain. The sequence was obtained from a woman in her 40s in good health. Some clones in this sample may be carry-over from other donors' samples. Sequencing was performed on PBMCs. Written as DNA, the CDR3 is TGTGCCAGCAGTTCGAGATTAGTAGTAGATACGCAGTATTTT. This sequence encodes CASSSRLVVDTQYF.